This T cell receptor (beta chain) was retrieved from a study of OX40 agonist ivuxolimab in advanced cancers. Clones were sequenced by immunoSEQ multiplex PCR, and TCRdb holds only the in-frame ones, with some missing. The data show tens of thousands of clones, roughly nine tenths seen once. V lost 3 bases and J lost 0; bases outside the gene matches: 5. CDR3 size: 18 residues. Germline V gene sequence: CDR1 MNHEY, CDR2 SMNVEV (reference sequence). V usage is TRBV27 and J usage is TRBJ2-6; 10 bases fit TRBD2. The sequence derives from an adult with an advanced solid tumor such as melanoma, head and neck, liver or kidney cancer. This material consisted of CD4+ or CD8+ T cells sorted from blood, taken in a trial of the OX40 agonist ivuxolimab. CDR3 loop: CASSLSLAGASGANVLTF. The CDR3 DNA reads TGTGCCAGCAGTTTGAGCCTAGCGGGAGCCTCTGGGGCCAACGTCCTGACTTTC.